This TCR beta chain was retrieved from a study of vaccination and CD4 T cells after COVID-19. The CDR3 extends over 19 amino acids. J was trimmed by 8 bases and V by 4 bases; bases with no gene match: 22. With respect to this clonotype: Its antigen remains unidentified.

Treatment given: approximately nine-day PBMC culture with coronavirus spike peptide pools or control peptides (ViraFEST assay). An Oncomine TCR Beta short-read assay was used to sequence the DNA from cultured CD4+ T cells. TCRdb reprocessed the PCR reads with MiXCR, giving one entry per CDR3 protein. The data hold roughly 20,000 distinct CDR3 sequences, with 50% to 60% observed a single time. This chain uses TRBV23-1 with TRBJ1-2; 10 bases are shared with TRBD1. TRBV23-1 is given ORF status, its function remaining uncertain. The sequencing input was CD4+ T cells from blood, cultured in vitro. The sequence derives from a human donor who had recovered from COVID-19. The CDR3 nucleotides read TGCGCCAGCAGTCTCCCCATATCCCTTACCCCCGGGACAGGGGTAGGCTACACCTTC. This translates into CASSLPISLTPGTGVGYTF.